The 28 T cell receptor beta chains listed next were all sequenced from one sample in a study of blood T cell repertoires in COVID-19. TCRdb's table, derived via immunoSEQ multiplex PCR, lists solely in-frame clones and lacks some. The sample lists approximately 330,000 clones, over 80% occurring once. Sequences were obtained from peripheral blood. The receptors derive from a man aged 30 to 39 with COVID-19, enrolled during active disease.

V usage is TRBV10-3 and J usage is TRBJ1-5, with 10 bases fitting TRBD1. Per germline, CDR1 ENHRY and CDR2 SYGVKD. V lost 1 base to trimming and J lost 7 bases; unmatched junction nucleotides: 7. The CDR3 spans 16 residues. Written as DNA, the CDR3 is TGTGCCATCAGTGAGTTAGTAGACAGGGGGCACCAGCCCCAGCATTTT. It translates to CAISELVDRGHQPQHF.

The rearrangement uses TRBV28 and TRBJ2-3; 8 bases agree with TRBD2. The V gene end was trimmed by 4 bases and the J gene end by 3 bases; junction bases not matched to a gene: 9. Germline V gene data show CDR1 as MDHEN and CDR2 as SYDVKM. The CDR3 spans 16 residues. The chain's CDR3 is CASSSSGGIVTDTQYF. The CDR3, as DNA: TGTGCCAGCAGTTCCAGCGGGGGCATAGTTACAGATACGCAGTATTTT.

The CDR3 loop is CASSFGQSGDTQYF. The CDR3, as DNA: TGTGCCAGTAGTTTTGGACAGTCGGGAGATACGCAGTATTTT. V usage is TRBV19 and J usage is TRBJ2-3; perhaps TRBD1 as D (6 bases). This CDR3 spans 14 amino acids. Per the germline V gene, CDR1 is LNHDA and CDR2 is SQIVND (reference sequence). Trimming took off 5 bases at V and 5 bases at J, with 14 bases between the two ends.

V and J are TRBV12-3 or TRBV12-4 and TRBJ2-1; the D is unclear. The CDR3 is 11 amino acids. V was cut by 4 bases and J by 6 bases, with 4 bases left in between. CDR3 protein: CASSYSNEQFF. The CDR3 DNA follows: TGTGCCAGCAGTTACTCCAATGAGCAGTTCTTC.

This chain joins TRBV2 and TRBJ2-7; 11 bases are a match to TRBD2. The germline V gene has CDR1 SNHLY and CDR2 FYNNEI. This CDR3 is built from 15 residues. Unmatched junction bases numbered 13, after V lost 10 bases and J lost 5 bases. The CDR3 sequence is CATRNSTSGRNEQYF. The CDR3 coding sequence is TGTGCCACTCGAAACTCAACTAGCGGGAGAAACGAGCAGTACTTC.

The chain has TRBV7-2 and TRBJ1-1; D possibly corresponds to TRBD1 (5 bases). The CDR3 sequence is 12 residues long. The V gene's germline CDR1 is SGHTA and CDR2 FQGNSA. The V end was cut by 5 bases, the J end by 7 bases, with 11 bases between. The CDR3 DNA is TGTGCCAGCAGCGTCCGGGGGGATGAAGCTTTCTTT. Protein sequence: CASSVRGDEAFF.

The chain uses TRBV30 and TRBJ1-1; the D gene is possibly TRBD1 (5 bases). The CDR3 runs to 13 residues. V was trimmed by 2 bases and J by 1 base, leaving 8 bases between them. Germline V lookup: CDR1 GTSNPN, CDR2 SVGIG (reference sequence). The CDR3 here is CAWSLQENTEAFF. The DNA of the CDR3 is TGTGCCTGGAGTCTACAGGAGAACACTGAAGCTTTCTTT.

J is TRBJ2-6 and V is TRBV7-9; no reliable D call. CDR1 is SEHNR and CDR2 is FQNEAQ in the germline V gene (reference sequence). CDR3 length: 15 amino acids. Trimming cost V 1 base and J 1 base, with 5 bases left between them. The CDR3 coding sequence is TGTGCCAGCAGCTTAGGGCAGTCTGGGGCCAACGTCCTGACTTTC. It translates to CASSLGQSGANVLTF.

As DNA, the CDR3 is TGTGCCATCAGTGCAGGGTTTAATTCACCCCTCCACTTT. Its translation: CAISAGFNSPLHF. The chain couples TRBV10-3 to TRBJ1-6; a weak D match, TRBD1 (5 bases). Trimming cost V 4 bases and J 6 bases, with 7 bases left between them. Germline-derived CDR1 and CDR2 are ENHRY and SYGVKD. The CDR3 sequence is 13 residues long.

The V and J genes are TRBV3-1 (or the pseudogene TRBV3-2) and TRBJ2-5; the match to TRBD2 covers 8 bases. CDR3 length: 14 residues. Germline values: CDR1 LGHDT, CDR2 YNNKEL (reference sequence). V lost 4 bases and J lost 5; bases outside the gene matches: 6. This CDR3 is CASSPRGAGETQYF. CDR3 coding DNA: TGTGCCAGCAGCCCGCGGGGGGCCGGGGAGACCCAGTACTTC.

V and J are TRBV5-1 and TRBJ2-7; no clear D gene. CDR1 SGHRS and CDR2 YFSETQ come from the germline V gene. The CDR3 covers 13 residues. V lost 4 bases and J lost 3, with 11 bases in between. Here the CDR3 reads CASSPKQHYEQYF. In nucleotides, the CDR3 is TGCGCCAGCAGCCCCAAACAACACTACGAGCAGTACTTC.

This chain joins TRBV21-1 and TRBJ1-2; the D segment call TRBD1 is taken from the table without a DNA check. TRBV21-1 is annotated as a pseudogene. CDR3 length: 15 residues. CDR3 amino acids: CASSKTSGTGKGYTF. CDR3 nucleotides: TGTGCCAGCAGCAAAACTTCCGGGACAGGGAAGGGCTACACCTTC.

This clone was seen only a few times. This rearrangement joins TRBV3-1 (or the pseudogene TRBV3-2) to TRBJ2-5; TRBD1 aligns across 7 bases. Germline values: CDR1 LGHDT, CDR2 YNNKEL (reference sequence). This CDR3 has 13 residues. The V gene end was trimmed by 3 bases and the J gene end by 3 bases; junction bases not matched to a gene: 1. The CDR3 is CASSHGQEETQYF. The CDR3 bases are TGTGCCAGCAGCCACGGACAGGAAGAGACCCAGTACTTC.

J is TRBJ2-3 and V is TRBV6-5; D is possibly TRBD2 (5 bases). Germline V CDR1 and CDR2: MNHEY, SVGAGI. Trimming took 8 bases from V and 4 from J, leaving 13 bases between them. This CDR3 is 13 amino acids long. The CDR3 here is CASLLGGADTQYF. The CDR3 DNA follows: TGTGCCAGCCTTCTAGGAGGAGCAGATACGCAGTATTTT.

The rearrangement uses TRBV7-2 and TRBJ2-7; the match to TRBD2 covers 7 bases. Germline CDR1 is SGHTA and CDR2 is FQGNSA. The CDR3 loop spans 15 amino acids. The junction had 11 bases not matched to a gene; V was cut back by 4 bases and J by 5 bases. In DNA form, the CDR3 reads TGTGCCAGCAGCTCTTATTTCATGGGAGGGAACGAGCAGTACTTC. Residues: CASSSYFMGGNEQYF.

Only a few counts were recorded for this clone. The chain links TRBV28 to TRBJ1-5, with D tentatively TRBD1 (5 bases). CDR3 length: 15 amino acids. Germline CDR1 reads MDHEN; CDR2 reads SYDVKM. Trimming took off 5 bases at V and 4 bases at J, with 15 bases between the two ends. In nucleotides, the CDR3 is TGTGCCAGCAGTCTCCCGGGGGGGATTAATCAGCCCCAGCATTTT. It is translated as CASSLPGGINQPQHF.

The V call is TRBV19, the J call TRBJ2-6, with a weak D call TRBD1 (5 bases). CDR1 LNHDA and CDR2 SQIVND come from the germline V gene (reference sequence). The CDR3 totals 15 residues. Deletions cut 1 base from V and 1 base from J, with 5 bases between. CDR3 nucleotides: TGTGCCAGTAGTATAGCAGGGTCTGGGGCCAACGTCCTGACTTTC. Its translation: CASSIAGSGANVLTF.

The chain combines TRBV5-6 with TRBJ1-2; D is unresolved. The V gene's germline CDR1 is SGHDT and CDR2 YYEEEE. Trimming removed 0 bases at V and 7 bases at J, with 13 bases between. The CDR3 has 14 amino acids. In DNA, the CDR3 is TGTGCCAGCAGCTTGGTAGACATCGATATTGGCTACACCTTC. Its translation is CASSLVDIDIGYTF.

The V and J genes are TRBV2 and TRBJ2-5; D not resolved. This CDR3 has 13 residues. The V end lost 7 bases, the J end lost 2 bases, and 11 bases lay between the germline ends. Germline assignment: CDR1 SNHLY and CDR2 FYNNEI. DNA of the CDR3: TGTGCCAGCATCACCTACGTACAAGAGACCCAGTACTTC. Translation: CASITYVQETQYF.

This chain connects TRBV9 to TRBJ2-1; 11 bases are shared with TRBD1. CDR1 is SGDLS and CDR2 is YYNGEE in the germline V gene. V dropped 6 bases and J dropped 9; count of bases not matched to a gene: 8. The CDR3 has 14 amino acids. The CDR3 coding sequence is TGTGCCAGCACCCGGACAGGGGGCTATAGTGAGCAGTTCTTC. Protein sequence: CASTRTGGYSEQFF.

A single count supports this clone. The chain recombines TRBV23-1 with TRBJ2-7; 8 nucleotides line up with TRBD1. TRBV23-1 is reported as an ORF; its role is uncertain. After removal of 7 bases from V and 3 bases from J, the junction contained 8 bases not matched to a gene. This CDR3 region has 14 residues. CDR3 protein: CASTRTGSRYEQYF. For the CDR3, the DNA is TGCGCCAGCACTCGGACAGGGTCTCGCTACGAGCAGTACTTC.

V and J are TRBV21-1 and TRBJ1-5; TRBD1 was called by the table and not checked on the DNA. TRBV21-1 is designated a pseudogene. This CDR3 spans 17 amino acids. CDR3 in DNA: TGTGCCAGCAGCGGCGAAGACCTCCGGGACAGGGATCAGCCCCAGCATTTT. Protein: CASSGEDLRDRDQPQHF.

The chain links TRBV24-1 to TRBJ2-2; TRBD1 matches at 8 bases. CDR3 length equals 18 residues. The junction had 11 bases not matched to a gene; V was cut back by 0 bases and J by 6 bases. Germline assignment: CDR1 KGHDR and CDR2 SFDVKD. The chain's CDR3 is CATSDLPGRTGYSGELFF. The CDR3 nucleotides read TGTGCCACCAGTGATTTGCCCGGCCGGACAGGGTACTCCGGGGAGCTGTTTTTT.

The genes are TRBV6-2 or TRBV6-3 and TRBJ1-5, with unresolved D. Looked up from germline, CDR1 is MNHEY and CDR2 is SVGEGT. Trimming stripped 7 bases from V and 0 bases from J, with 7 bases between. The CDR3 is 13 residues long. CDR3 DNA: TGTGCCAGCACCCCTTATAGCAATCAGCCCCAGCATTTT. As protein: CASTPYSNQPQHF.

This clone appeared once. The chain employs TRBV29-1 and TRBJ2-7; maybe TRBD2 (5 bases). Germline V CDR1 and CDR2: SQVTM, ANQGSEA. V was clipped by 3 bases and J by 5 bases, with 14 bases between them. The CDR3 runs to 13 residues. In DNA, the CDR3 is TGCAGCGTTGACCCCGGGAAGGGAGACGAGCAGTACTTC. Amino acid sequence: CSVDPGKGDEQYF.

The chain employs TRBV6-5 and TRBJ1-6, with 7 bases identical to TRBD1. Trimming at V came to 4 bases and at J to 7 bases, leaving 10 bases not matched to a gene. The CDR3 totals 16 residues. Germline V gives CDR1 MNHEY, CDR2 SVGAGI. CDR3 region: CASSFATGAWNSPLHF. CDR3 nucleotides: TGTGCCAGCAGTTTCGCTACAGGGGCTTGGAATTCACCCCTCCACTTT.

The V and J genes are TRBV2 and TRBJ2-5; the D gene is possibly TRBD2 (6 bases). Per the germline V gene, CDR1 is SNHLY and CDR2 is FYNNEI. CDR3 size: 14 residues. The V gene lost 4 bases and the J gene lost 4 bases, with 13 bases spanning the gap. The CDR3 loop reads CASSGSGTVETQYF. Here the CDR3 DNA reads TGTGCCAGCAGTGGCTCCGGGACTGTAGAGACCCAGTACTTC.

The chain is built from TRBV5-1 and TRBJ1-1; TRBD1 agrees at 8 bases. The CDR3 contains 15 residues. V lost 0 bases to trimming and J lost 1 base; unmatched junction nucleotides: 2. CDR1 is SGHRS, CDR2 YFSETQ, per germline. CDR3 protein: CASSLDGTGNTEAFF. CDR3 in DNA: TGCGCCAGCAGCTTGGACGGGACAGGGAACACTGAAGCTTTCTTT. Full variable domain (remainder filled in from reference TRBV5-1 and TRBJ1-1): KAGVTQTPRYLIKTRGQQVTLSCSPISGHRSVSWYQQTPGQGLQFLFEYFSETQRNKGNFPGRFSGRQFSNSRSEMNVSTLELGDSALYLCASSLDGTGNTEAFFGQGTRLTVV.